These 19 T cell receptor beta chains were sequenced from one sample in a study of CD8+ T cells in alopecia areata. The treatment denotes: oral pan-JAK inhibitor, 5-10 mg twice daily. The authors extracted RNA and reverse transcribed it into cDNA as the sequencing template. The assay was immunoSEQ multiplex PCR, and TCRdb's table has in-frame clones only and misses some. The repertoire holds around 270,000 clones, with roughly 60% as singletons. Sample: CD4+ T cells sorted from blood, taken at week 24, from a patient treated with tofacitinib. All receptors derive from a human donor with alopecia areata.

V gene TRBV9 combines with J gene TRBJ2-2; D tentatively fits TRBD1 or TRBD2 (5 bases each). This CDR3 spans 14 amino acids. The germline CDR1 and CDR2 sequences are SGDLS and YYNGEE. V was cut by 7 bases and J by 3 bases, with 13 bases left in between. Here the CDR3 DNA reads TGTGCCAGCGCCCAGAGGGGCGACACCGGGGAGCTGTTTTTT. It specifies CASAQRGDTGELFF.

This clone was counted only a few times. The gene calls are TRBV19 and TRBJ2-5; 7 bases line up with TRBD1. The CDR3 consists of 14 residues. Germline assignment: CDR1 LNHDA and CDR2 SQIVND (reference sequence). After removal of 7 bases from V and 7 bases from J, the junction contained 12 bases not matched to a gene. The CDR3 DNA reads TGTGCCAGTACCCCGGGACAGTCCTTGGGGACCCAGTACTTC. This encodes CASTPGQSLGTQYF. Looking up the rest from reference TRBV19 and TRBJ2-5 gives the full variable domain: DGGITQSPKYLFRKEGQNVTLSCEQNLNHDAMYWYRQDPGQGLRLIYYSQIVNDFQKGDIAEGYSVSREKKESFPLTVTSAQKNPTAFYLCASTPGQSLGTQYFGPGTRLLVL.

The chain joins TRBV4-3 to TRBJ2-1, with 11 bases that match TRBD2. CDR1 is LGHNA, CDR2 YSLEER, per germline. V shed 3 bases and J 3 bases; nucleotides not matched to a gene: 1. The CDR3 has 15 residues. In DNA form, the CDR3 reads TGCGCCAGCAGCCACACTAGCGGGGGCTACAATGAGCAGTTCTTC. It translates to CASSHTSGGYNEQFF.

The chain uses TRBV27 and TRBJ2-1, with TRBD1 identical over 7 bases. The CDR3 is 17 residues long. V lost 4 bases to trimming and J lost 5 bases; unmatched junction nucleotides: 14. Germline V lookup: CDR1 MNHEY, CDR2 SMNVEV (reference sequence). The CDR3 region is CASSSLQGQLENNEQFF. In nucleotides, the CDR3 is TGTGCCAGCAGTTCCCTTCAGGGACAGTTGGAAAACAATGAGCAGTTCTTC.

This clone occurred a few times. The V call is TRBV28, the J call TRBJ1-1; 7 bases align to TRBD1. The germline gives CDR1 MDHEN, CDR2 SYDVKM. V lost 6 bases and J lost 2; bases outside the gene matches: 6. This CDR3 has 14 amino acids. CDR3 nucleotide sequence: TGTGCCAGCAGCCCTAGACAGGGAAACACTGAAGCTTTCTTT. The encoded protein is CASSPRQGNTEAFF.

The chain has TRBV6-1 and TRBJ2-2; D remains unclear. This CDR3 spans 14 amino acids. Looked up from germline, CDR1 is MNHNS and CDR2 is SASEGT. The germline V and J ends were trimmed by 3 bases and 2 bases, with 7 bases remaining between them. The CDR3: CASSEGPNTGELFF. CDR3 DNA: TGTGCCAGCAGTGAGGGCCCTAACACCGGGGAGCTGTTTTTT.

The chain is built from TRBV29-1 and TRBJ1-1; no clear D. The CDR3 is 11 amino acids. The V and J ends lost 7 bases and 1 base respectively, with 7 bases between them. The germline gives CDR1 SQVTM, CDR2 ANQGSEA. In nucleotides, the CDR3 is TGCAGCGCCATAAAGAACACTGAAGCTTTCTTT. It is translated as CSAIKNTEAFF.

The chain joins TRBV14 to TRBJ2-3; 7 positions match TRBD2. There are 15 residues in the CDR3. Germline-derived CDR1 and CDR2 are SGHDN and FVKESK. The J segment lost 5 bases and the V segment lost 3 bases, leaving 8 bases of the junction unmatched. The CDR3 sequence is CASSQLLAGVDTQYF. The CDR3 DNA follows: TGTGCCAGCAGCCAGCTTCTGGCGGGGGTAGATACGCAGTATTTT.

The CDR3 region has the DNA TGCGCCAGCAGCCAAGTTGGGGAACAGCCCCAGCATTTT. Protein sequence: CASSQVGEQPQHF. V and J are TRBV4-1 and TRBJ1-5; D uncertain. Trimming removed 1 base at V and 7 bases at J, with 8 bases between. CDR1 and CDR2 from the germline V gene are MGHRA and YSYEKL. This CDR3 comprises 13 residues.

This chain connects TRBV5-1 to TRBJ2-7; TRBD2 aligns across 7 bases. This CDR3 has 15 residues. Germline V gives CDR1 SGHRS, CDR2 YFSETQ. Trimming removed 4 bases from V and 0 bases from J; junction bases left unmatched: 7. The CDR3 reads CASSHGRGISYEQYF. CDR3 nucleotide sequence: TGCGCCAGCAGCCATGGGAGGGGAATCTCCTACGAGCAGTACTTC.

V gene TRBV30 combines with J gene TRBJ1-4; no firm D call. The V gene's germline CDR1 is GTSNPN and CDR2 SVGIG (reference sequence). The germline V and J ends were trimmed by 3 bases and 0 bases, with 14 bases remaining between them. The CDR3 sequence is 16 residues long. The chain's CDR3 is CAWRRGWVATNEKLFF. The DNA of the CDR3 is TGTGCCTGGAGACGTGGATGGGTTGCAACTAATGAAAAACTGTTTTTT. Using reference TRBV30 and TRBJ1-4 for the parts outside the CDR3, the full variable domain is SQTIHQWPATLVQPVGSPLSLECTVEGTSNPNLYWYRQAAGRGLQLLFYSVGIGQISSEVPQNLSASRPQDRQFILSSKKLLLSDSGFYLCAWRRGWVATNEKLFFGSGTQLSVL.

The V and J genes are TRBV14 and TRBJ1-2, with D uncertain. The germline gives CDR1 SGHDN, CDR2 FVKESK. There are 12 residues in the CDR3. Trimming stripped 1 base from V and 4 bases from J, with 4 bases between. CDR3 nucleotide sequence: TGTGCCAGCAGCCAAGTTACCTATGGCTACACCTTC. It encodes CASSQVTYGYTF.

This chain links TRBV5-1 with TRBJ2-2; no reliable D call. V was clipped by 4 bases and J by 1 base, with 14 bases between them. Germline V gene lookup returns CDR1 SGHRS and CDR2 YFSETQ. The CDR3 consists of 16 residues. DNA for the CDR3: TGCGCCAGCAGCATCCTCCCGCCGCTGAACACCGGGGAGCTGTTTTTT. The encoded protein is CASSILPPLNTGELFF.

The CDR3 DNA reads as TGCGCCAGCAGTTACTTCTCCGGGACAGGGGCTTACGAGCAGTACTTC. Amino acids: CASSYFSGTGAYEQYF. The chain joins TRBV23-1 to TRBJ2-7, with TRBD1 matching 10 bases. TRBV23-1 counts as an open reading frame of uncertain function. The CDR3 consists of 16 residues. V was pared by 5 bases and J by 4 bases, with 11 bases of the junction left unmatched.

This clone was counted a single time. V usage is TRBV5-1 and J usage is TRBJ2-1; 8 positions agree with TRBD2. In germline, CDR1 is SGHRS, CDR2 YFSETQ. The J segment lost 0 bases and the V segment lost 4 bases, leaving 3 bases of the junction unmatched. The CDR3 loop spans 15 amino acids. In DNA, the CDR3 is TGCGCCAGCAGCCGCGGGACTAGCTCCTACAATGAGCAGTTCTTC. Protein sequence: CASSRGTSSYNEQFF. Filled out from reference TRBV5-1 and TRBJ2-1, the complete variable domain reads KAGVTQTPRYLIKTRGQQVTLSCSPISGHRSVSWYQQTPGQGLQFLFEYFSETQRNKGNFPGRFSGRQFSNSRSEMNVSTLELGDSALYLCASSRGTSSYNEQFFGPGTRLTVL.

This clone is a singleton in its sample. CDR3 nucleotide sequence: TGTGCCACCAGCAGAGAAAGTAGGGAAGAGACCCAGTACTTC. It encodes CATSRESREETQYF. This chain connects TRBV15 to TRBJ2-5; no clear D gene. The V gene lost 0 bases and the J gene lost 3 bases, with 8 bases spanning the gap. The CDR3 covers 14 residues. Germline V gene data show CDR1 as LNHNV and CDR2 as YYDKDF (reference sequence).

CDR3 bases: TGTGCCAGTATTAGCGGACCAACGAACAATGAGCAGTTCTTC. It yields the protein CASISGPTNNEQFF. The rearrangement uses TRBV21-1 and TRBJ2-1; TRBD2, as called in the table, went unchecked against the DNA. TRBV21-1 is tagged as a pseudogene. The CDR3 consists of 14 residues.

This chain connects TRBV25-1 to TRBJ1-1, with 9 bases matching TRBD1. The CDR3 extends over 17 amino acids. CDR1 and CDR2 (germline): MGHDK, SYGVNS. With 6 bases clipped from V and 0 bases from J, the junction kept 11 bases outside the gene matches. The CDR3 spells CASSRKQGALMNTEAFF. The CDR3 DNA follows: TGTGCCAGCAGCCGGAAACAGGGGGCCCTAATGAACACTGAAGCTTTCTTT.

This clone was observed a single time. The chain recombines TRBV30 with TRBJ2-7, with D possibly matching TRBD1 (6 bases). V was shortened by 1 base and J by 4 bases, with 8 bases between the two germline ends. Germline-derived CDR1 and CDR2 are GTSNPN and SVGIG (reference sequence). CDR3 length equals 12 residues. The CDR3 region has the DNA TGTGCCTGGAGTGCGGGACAATACGAGCAGTACTTC. The encoded protein is CAWSAGQYEQYF.